This passage covers 18 T cell receptor beta chains from one sample sequenced in a study of cytomegalovirus exposure and HLA in healthy donors. PCR involved 60 Vbeta and 13 Jbeta primers. Clones were read by immunoSEQ multiplex PCR, and TCRdb kept only the in-frame ones, dropping some. Of some 130,000 clones listed, about 85% are singletons. Sequencing was carried out using PBMCs. These TCRs come from a female donor in good health and CMV-seronegative.

This clone was seen a handful of times. The chain joins TRBV5-4 to TRBJ1-4, with D perhaps matching TRBD1 (6 bases). The CDR3 is 15 amino acids. Germline V gene lookup returns CDR1 SGHNT and CDR2 YYREEE (reference sequence). Trimming took off 4 bases at V and 7 bases at J, with 17 bases between the two ends. CDR3 sequence reads: CASSLQGTGFEKLFF. CDR3 DNA sequence: TGTGCCAGCAGCCTACAGGGAACAGGGTTTGAAAAACTGTTTTTT.

V gene TRBV2 combines with J gene TRBJ2-7; D perhaps matches TRBD2 (7 bases). CDR1 SNHLY and CDR2 FYNNEI come from the germline V gene. The CDR3 loop spans 12 amino acids. The V end was cut by 10 bases, the J end by 6 bases, with 16 bases between. CDR3 residues: CATLAGAGEQYF. As DNA, the CDR3 is TGTGCCACCCTTGCGGGGGCAGGCGAGCAGTACTTC.

The chain combines TRBV25-1 with TRBJ2-7, with 12 nucleotides matching TRBD2. Germline V gene sequence: CDR1 MGHDK, CDR2 SYGVNS. This CDR3 has 12 amino acids. Trimming cost V 8 bases and J 5 bases; bases outside gene matches: 1. CDR3 nucleotides: TGTGCCAGCCGGACTAGCGGGAACGAGCAGTACTTC. As protein: CASRTSGNEQYF.

V and J are TRBV7-9 and TRBJ2-2, with 10 nucleotides matching TRBD2. The CDR3 sequence is 15 residues long. The germline V gene has CDR1 SEHNR and CDR2 FQNEAQ (reference sequence). V was clipped by 1 base and J by 7 bases; unmatched bases: 3. CDR3 DNA: TGTGCCAGCAGCTTAGGGACTAGCGGCGTCGGGGAGCTGTTTTTT. It specifies CASSLGTSGVGELFF.

The rearrangement links TRBV11-2 to TRBJ2-7; D is unclear. Trimming removed 4 bases from V and 0 bases from J, with 4 bases in between. This CDR3 is built from 12 residues. CDR1 SGHAT and CDR2 FQNNGV come from the germline V gene. The CDR3, as DNA: TGTGCCAGCAGCTCGAGCTCCTACGAGCAGTACTTC. This sequence encodes CASSSSSYEQYF. The full variable domain, rest sourced from reference TRBV11-2 and TRBJ2-7, is EAGVAQSPRYKIIEKRQSVAFWCNPISGHATLYWYQQILGQGPKLLIQFQNNGVVDDSQLPKDRFSAERLKGVDSTLKIQPAKLEDSAVYLCASSSSSYEQYFGPGTRLTVT.

The CDR3 bases are TGTGCCAGCAGCTCGGCCCTAGCGGGGGGCTACGAGCAGTACTTC. This gives the protein CASSSALAGGYEQYF. The gene calls are TRBV7-6 and TRBJ2-7, with 11 nucleotides matching TRBD2. CDR3 size: 15 residues. V trimming: 4 bases; J trimming: 3 bases; junction bases outside the gene matches: 5. Germline assignment: CDR1 SGHVS and CDR2 FNYEAQ.

This chain joins TRBV7-6 and TRBJ2-1; 11 bases agree with TRBD2. In germline, CDR1 is SGHVS, CDR2 FNYEAQ. CDR3 length: 16 residues. V gave up 4 bases and J gave up 3 bases; unmatched junction bases: 5. CDR3 in DNA: TGTGCCAGCAGCTCACCCGGGACTAGCGGCTACAATGAGCAGTTCTTC. Translating gives CASSSPGTSGYNEQFF.

The V gene is TRBV28, the J gene TRBJ2-7, with 9 positions matching TRBD2. CDR3 length: 16 amino acids. Germline loops: CDR1 MDHEN, CDR2 SYDVKM. Trimming removed 2 bases from V and 3 bases from J; junction bases left unmatched: 8. DNA for the CDR3: TGTGCCAGCAGTTTAAGTAGCGGGAGTCGACGCTACGAGCAGTACTTC. Translation gives CASSLSSGSRRYEQYF.

This clone was counted a few times. This rearrangement joins TRBV30 to TRBJ1-2; 8 bases line up with TRBD1. CDR1 GTSNPN and CDR2 SVGIG come from the germline V gene (reference sequence). The CDR3 is 12 amino acids. With V trimmed by 5 bases and J by 3 bases, 2 bases remained unmatched. CDR3 residues: CAWDRGDYGYTF. The CDR3 DNA follows: TGTGCCTGGGACAGGGGAGACTATGGCTACACCTTC.

This clone appeared once. V gene TRBV28 combines with J gene TRBJ1-1; 12 positions agree with TRBD1. There are 14 residues in the CDR3. The junction had 7 bases not matched to a gene; V was cut back by 5 bases and J by 9 bases. Germline values: CDR1 MDHEN, CDR2 SYDVKM. This CDR3 is CASSPRDRGRKAFF. CDR3 in DNA: TGTGCCAGCAGTCCTAGGGACAGGGGGCGCAAAGCTTTCTTT.

The CDR3 DNA sequence: TGTGCCAGTAGACCTAACGGACGCAGCGGACGTGAATGGCAGTTCTTC. Translated: CASRPNGRSGREWQFF. The V call is TRBV19, the J call TRBJ2-1, with a tentative D call TRBD2 (5 bases). This CDR3 is 16 amino acids long. Trimming removed 6 bases from V and 12 bases from J, with 27 bases in between. The germline V gene has CDR1 LNHDA and CDR2 SQIVND (reference sequence). The variable domain in full, completed from reference TRBV19 and TRBJ2-1, reads DGGITQSPKYLFRKEGQNVTLSCEQNLNHDAMYWYRQDPGQGLRLIYYSQIVNDFQKGDIAEGYSVSREKKESFPLTVTSAQKNPTAFYLCASRPNGRSGREWQFFGPGTRLTVL.

This clone was seen a single time. The rearrangement uses TRBV6-6 and TRBJ1-5, with D possibly being TRBD1 (6 bases). This CDR3 is 16 amino acids long. Between the trimmed V and J ends, which lost 2 bases and 0 bases, there was a span of 11 bases. From germline, CDR1 is MNHNY and CDR2 SVGAGI (reference sequence). The DNA for the CDR3 is TGTGCCAGCAGTTACCCGACAGGCGTTAGCAATCAGCCCCAGCATTTT. It translates to CASSYPTGVSNQPQHF.

In DNA form, the CDR3 reads TGTGCCACCAGCAGATTACAGACAGGGCACGAGCAGTACTTC. Translated, it gives CATSRLQTGHEQYF. This chain links TRBV15 with TRBJ2-5; TRBD1 matches 7 bases. The J call may not be correct, given that the DNA end is closer to TRBJ2-7. The CDR3 has 14 amino acids. From germline, CDR1 is LNHNV and CDR2 YYDKDF (reference sequence).

The chain combines TRBV11-3 with TRBJ2-3, with D unclear. Per the germline V gene, CDR1 is SGHNT and CDR2 is YENEEA. Trimming removed 1 base from V and 3 bases from J, with 14 bases in between. CDR3 length: 16 residues. CDR3 nucleotide sequence: TGTGCCAGCAGCTTAGTTCCGACTGACCCAACAGATACGCAGTATTTT. Translating it yields CASSLVPTDPTDTQYF.

The chain is built from TRBV2 and TRBJ1-2; D remains unclear. The germline V gene has CDR1 SNHLY and CDR2 FYNNEI. Between the trimmed V and J ends, which lost 1 base and 3 bases, there was a span of 12 bases. The CDR3 has 15 amino acids. The CDR3 DNA follows: TGTGCCAGCAGTGAAGGAATTGAAAGCTACTATGGCTACACCTTC. Its protein product is CASSEGIESYYGYTF.

J is TRBJ1-3 and V is TRBV9; D is undetermined. CDR3 size: 17 residues. V was pared by 0 bases and J by 2 bases, with 15 bases between. Germline-derived CDR1 and CDR2 are SGDLS and YYNGEE. CDR3 nucleotide sequence: TGTGCCAGCAGCGTAGTGGATGAGGGTGAAGCTGGAAACACCATATATTTT. Its translation is CASSVVDEGEAGNTIYF.

V gene TRBV20-1 combines with J gene TRBJ2-1; perhaps TRBD1 as D (6 bases). This CDR3 spans 11 amino acids. Trimming shortened V by 6 bases and J by 6 bases, and 9 bases separated the two germline ends. Germline V gene data show CDR1 as DFQATT and CDR2 as SNEGSKA (reference sequence). CDR3 region: CSAEGGNEQFF. CDR3 nucleotides: TGCAGTGCCGAAGGGGGCAATGAGCAGTTCTTC.

This chain joins TRBV4-3 and TRBJ2-3; D is unclear. This CDR3 region has 15 residues. Germline CDR1 is LGHNA and CDR2 is YSLEER. The ends were cut back, 1 base at V and 0 bases at J, with 8 bases in the middle. The CDR3 region has the DNA TGCGCCAGCAGCCAAGCTGCGACAAGCACAGATACGCAGTATTTT. Translating gives CASSQAATSTDTQYF.